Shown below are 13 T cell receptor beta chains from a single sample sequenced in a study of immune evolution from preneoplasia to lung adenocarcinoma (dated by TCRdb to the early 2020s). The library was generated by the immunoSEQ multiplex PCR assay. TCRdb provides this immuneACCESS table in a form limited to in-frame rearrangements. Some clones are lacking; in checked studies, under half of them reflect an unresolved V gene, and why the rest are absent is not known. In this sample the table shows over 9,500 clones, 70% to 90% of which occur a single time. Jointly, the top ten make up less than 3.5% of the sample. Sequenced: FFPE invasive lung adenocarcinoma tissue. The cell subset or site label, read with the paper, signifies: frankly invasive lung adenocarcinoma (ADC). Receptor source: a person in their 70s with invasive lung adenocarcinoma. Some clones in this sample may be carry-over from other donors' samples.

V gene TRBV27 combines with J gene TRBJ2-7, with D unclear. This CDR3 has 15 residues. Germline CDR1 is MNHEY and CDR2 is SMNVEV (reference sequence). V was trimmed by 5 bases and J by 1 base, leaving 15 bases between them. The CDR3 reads CASSQSRNFSYEQYF. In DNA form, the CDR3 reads TGTGCCAGCAGTCAAAGCAGGAACTTTTCCTACGAGCAGTACTTC.

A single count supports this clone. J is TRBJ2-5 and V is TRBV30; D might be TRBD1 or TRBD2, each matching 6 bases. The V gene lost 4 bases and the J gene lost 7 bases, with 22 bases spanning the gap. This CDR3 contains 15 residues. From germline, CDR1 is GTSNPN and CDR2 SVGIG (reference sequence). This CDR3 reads CAWIQRGVITGTQYF. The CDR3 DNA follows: TGTGCCTGGATCCAAAGGGGGGTTATCACTGGGACCCAGTACTTC.

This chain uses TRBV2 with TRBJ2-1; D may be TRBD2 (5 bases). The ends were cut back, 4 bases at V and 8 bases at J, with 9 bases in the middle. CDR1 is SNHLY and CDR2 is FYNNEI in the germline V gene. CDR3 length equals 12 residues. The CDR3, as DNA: TGTGCCAGCAGTGCCCGGGGAGATGAGCAGTTCTTC. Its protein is CASSARGDEQFF.

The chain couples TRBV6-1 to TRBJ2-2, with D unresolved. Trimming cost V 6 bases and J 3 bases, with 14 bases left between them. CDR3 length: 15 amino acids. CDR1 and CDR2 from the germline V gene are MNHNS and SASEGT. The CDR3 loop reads CASRVMGSHTGELFF. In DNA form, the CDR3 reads TGTGCCAGCAGGGTCATGGGGTCACACACCGGGGAGCTGTTTTTT.

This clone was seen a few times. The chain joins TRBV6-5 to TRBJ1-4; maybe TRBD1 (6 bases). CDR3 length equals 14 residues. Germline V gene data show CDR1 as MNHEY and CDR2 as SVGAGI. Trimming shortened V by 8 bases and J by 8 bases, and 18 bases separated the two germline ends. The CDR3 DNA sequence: TGTGCCAGCTGCCGGGGGGGCCCGCCCGAAAAACTGTTTTTT. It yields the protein CASCRGGPPEKLFF.

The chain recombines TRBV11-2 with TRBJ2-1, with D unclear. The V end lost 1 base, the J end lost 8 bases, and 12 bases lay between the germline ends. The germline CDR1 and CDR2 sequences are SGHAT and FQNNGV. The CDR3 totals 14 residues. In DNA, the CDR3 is TGTGCCAGCAGCTTAGGAACGCCCGTAGATGAGCAGTTCTTC. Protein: CASSLGTPVDEQFF.

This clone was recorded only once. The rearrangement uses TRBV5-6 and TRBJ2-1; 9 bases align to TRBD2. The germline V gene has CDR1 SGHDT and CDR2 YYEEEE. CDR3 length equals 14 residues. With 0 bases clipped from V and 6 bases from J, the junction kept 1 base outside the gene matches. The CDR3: CASSLASGANEQFF. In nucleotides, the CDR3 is TGTGCCAGCAGCTTGGCTAGCGGGGCCAATGAGCAGTTCTTC.

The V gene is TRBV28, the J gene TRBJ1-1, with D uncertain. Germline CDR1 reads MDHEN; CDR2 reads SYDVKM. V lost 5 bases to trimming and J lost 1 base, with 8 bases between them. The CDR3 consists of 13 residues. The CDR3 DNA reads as TGTGCCAGCAGTCGGAAAAGGAACACTGAAGCTTTCTTT. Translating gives CASSRKRNTEAFF. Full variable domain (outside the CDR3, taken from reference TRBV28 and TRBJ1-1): DVKVTQSSRYLVKRTGEKVFLECVQDMDHENMFWYRQDPGLGLRLIYFSYDVKMKEKGDIPEGYSVSREKKERFSLILESASTNQTSMYLCASSRKRNTEAFFGQGTRLTVV.

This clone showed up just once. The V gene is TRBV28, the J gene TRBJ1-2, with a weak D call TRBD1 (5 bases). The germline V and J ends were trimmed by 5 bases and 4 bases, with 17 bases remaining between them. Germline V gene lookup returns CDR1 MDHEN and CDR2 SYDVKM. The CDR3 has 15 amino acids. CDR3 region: CASSTSAGGTYGYTF. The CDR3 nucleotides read TGTGCCAGCAGTACCTCCGCGGGGGGGACCTATGGCTACACCTTC.

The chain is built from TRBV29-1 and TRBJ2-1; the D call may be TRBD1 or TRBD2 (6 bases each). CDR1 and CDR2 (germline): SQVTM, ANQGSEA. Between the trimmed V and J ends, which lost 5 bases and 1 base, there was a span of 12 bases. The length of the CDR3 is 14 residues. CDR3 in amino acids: CSVRVGGSYNEQFF. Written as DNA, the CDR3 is TGCAGCGTTAGAGTAGGGGGGTCCTACAATGAGCAGTTCTTC.

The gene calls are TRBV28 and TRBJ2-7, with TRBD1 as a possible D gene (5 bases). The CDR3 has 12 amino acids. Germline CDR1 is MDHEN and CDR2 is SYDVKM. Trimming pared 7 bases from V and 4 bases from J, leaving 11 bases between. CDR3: CASTSGIYEQYF. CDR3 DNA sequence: TGTGCCAGCACCTCAGGGATTTACGAGCAGTACTTC.

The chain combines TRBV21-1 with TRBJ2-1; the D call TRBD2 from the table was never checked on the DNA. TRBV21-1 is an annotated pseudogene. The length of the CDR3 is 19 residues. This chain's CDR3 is CASSSYGTSGRFSYNEQFF. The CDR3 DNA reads TGTGCCAGCAGTTCATACGGGACTAGCGGGAGGTTTTCCTACAATGAGCAGTTCTTC.

The CDR3 sequence is CASTRTGNQPQHF. The CDR3 region has the DNA TGTGCCAGCACCCGGACAGGCAATCAGCCCCAGCATTTT. The gene calls are TRBV6-1 and TRBJ1-5; TRBD1 is a possible D gene (6 bases). The CDR3 sequence is 13 residues long. From germline, CDR1 is MNHNS and CDR2 SASEGT. Trimming stripped 7 bases from V and 2 bases from J, with 9 bases between.